Listed below are T cell receptor beta chains from one sample, sequenced in a study of cytomegalovirus exposure and HLA in healthy donors. Only in-frame clones appear in the TCRdb table, and some are missing; sequencing was by immunoSEQ multiplex PCR. Of 140,000 to 150,000 clones listed, about three quarters are singletons. Sequenced material: PBMCs. All receptors come from a male donor in good health and CMV-seronegative. Each CDR3 is given with its conserved first and last residue. Each record gives: V gene, D gene, clone size, J gene, CDR3 DNA, CDR3 protein. D genes are given only for firm matches. Expanded clones are given a class, and other clones once, few, many or no size at all.

TRBV18	-	-	TRBJ1-2	TGTGCCAGCTCAAACCTTGAGATTTATGGCTACACCTTC	CASSNLEIYGYTF
TRBV11-2	-	-	TRBJ2-5	TGTGCCAGCAGCTTCGCCGGGATCGTGGAGACCCAGTACTTC	CASSFAGIVETQYF
TRBV7-9	-	-	TRBJ2-2	TGTGCCAGCACCCCCTTGGAGCTGTTTTTT	CASTPLELFF
TRBV5-4	-	-	TRBJ2-5	TGTGCCAGCAGCTTGCGGCGGGGTCAAGAGACCCAGTACTTC	CASSLRRGQETQYF
TRBV15	-	-	TRBJ2-1	TGTGCCACCAGCCTGGCTGGCGAGCAGTTCTTC	CATSLAGEQFF
TRBV10-3	TRBD1	-	TRBJ2-7	TGTGCCATCAGTGAATCGGGGACAGGGGGTACTGAGCAGTACTTC	CAISESGTGGTEQYF
TRBV4-1	TRBD2	-	TRBJ2-5	TGCGCCAGCAGCCAAGGAGGAGCTAGCGGGAGACGGGGAGAGACCCAGTACTTC	CASSQGGASGRRGETQYF
TRBV13	TRBD1	-	TRBJ2-1	TGTGCCAGCAGCGTAGGGACAGGGGACAATGAGCAGTTCTTC	CASSVGTGDNEQFF
TRBV25-1	TRBD1	-	TRBJ2-3	TGTGCCAGCAGACAGGGGGCAGATACGCAGTATTTT	CASRQGADTQYF
TRBV7-3	TRBD1	-	TRBJ2-1	TGTGCCAGCAGCTTAGAGAAGGGGGCCGGGAATGAGCAGTTCTTC	CASSLEKGAGNEQFF
TRBV6-5	-	-	TRBJ2-3	TGTGCCATCGGGGGGCCTACAGATACGCAGTATTTT	CAIGGPTDTQYF
TRBV4-2	TRBD1	-	TRBJ2-1	TGTGCCAGCAGCCAACAACAGGGGTCCTCGTCGGATGAGCAGTTCTTC	CASSQQQGSSSDEQFF
TRBV30	-	few	TRBJ2-2	TGTGCCTGGAGTGCAGGGCCCTCCACCGGGGAGCTGTTTTTT	CAWSAGPSTGELFF
TRBV5-1	-	-	TRBJ2-2	TGCGCCAGCAGCTTGGTACCCGGAGTCACCGGGGAGCTGTTTTTT	CASSLVPGVTGELFF
TRBV9	-	-	TRBJ1-6	TGTGCCAGCAGCGTAGCGCCGACAGATTATAATTCACCCCTCCACTTT	CASSVAPTDYNSPLHF
TRBV7-3	TRBD2	-	TRBJ2-3	TGTGCCAGCAGCAGAGGGACTAGCGGGACTACAGATACGCAGTATTTT	CASSRGTSGTTDTQYF
TRBV9	TRBD2	-	TRBJ2-5	TGTGCCAGCAGCATCGGACTAGCGGGGGGAGAGACCCAGTACTTC	CASSIGLAGGETQYF
TRBV7-6	-	-	TRBJ2-7	TGTGCCAGCAGCCAACAGGGAAGAGGCCCCTACGAGCAGTACTTC	CASSQQGRGPYEQYF
TRBV11-2	TRBD1	few	TRBJ2-2	TGTGCCAGCAGCTTTGACAGGGGGGAAGCCCTAGCGAACACCGGGGAGCTGTTTTTT	CASSFDRGEALANTGELFF
TRBV5-1	-	-	TRBJ2-3	TGCGCCAGCAGCCTAGGACAGAGCACAGATACGCAGTATTTT	CASSLGQSTDTQYF
TRBV7-9	-	-	TRBJ1-1	TGTGCCAGCAGTAATAGGCTTGGAGGGTTGACTGAAGCTTTCTTT	CASSNRLGGLTEAFF
TRBV7-3	-	-	TRBJ2-2	TGTGCCAGCAGCTTAACCGCCAGGGTCTCGAACACCGGGGAGCTGTTTTTT	CASSLTARVSNTGELFF
TRBV7-6	TRBD1	few	TRBJ2-2	TGTGCCAGCAGCCTAGACAGGGTCGGGGAGCTGTTTTTT	CASSLDRVGELFF
TRBV11-3	-	-	TRBJ2-1	TGTGCCAGCAGCCCAAGTATCGGTGAGCAGTTCTTC	CASSPSIGEQFF
TRBV15	TRBD2	-	TRBJ2-2	TGTGCCACCAGCCCGCTGGGGGGGATAACCGGGGAGCTGTTTTTT	CATSPLGGITGELFF
TRBV9	TRBD2	-	TRBJ2-4	TGTGCCAGCAGCGTAGGGGCTAGCGGGGCCGGCAGTCAGTACTTC	CASSVGASGAGSQYF
TRBV6-5	-	-	TRBJ2-7	TGTGCCAGCAGTTTATTCCCCGAGACTAGTAGAAACGAGCAGTACTTC	CASSLFPETSRNEQYF
TRBV18	TRBD2	few	TRBJ2-5	TGTGCCAGCTCACCACCTGTGATAGCGGGAGAAGAGACCCAGTACTTC	CASSPPVIAGEETQYF
TRBV13	TRBD1	-	TRBJ1-1	TGTGCCAGCAGCTCAATCCCCGGACAGGGGTACACTGAAGCTTTCTTT	CASSSIPGQGYTEAFF
TRBV30	TRBD2	once	TRBJ2-3	TGTGCCTGGAGTGTTCTTTATACGTCGGGGCGGGAGGTGCCAGATACGCAGTATTTT	CAWSVLYTSGREVPDTQYF
TRBV11-2	TRBD2	once	TRBJ2-7	TGTGCCAGCAGCTCCGAAGCGGGACCTCTCTACGAGCAGTACTTC	CASSSEAGPLYEQYF
TRBV7-9	TRBD1	-	TRBJ1-1	TGTGCCAGCAGCGCCTGGGACAGTTTGAACACTGAAGCTTTCTTT	CASSAWDSLNTEAFF
TRBV29-1	-	-	TRBJ2-5	TGCAGCGCGAAAAGGGGCATGAGCCTTCAAGAGACCCAGTACTTC	CSAKRGMSLQETQYF
TRBV4-3	-	-	TRBJ1-1	TGCGCCAGCAGCCGGGCGGGGGGAGCCGCTTTCTTT	CASSRAGGAAFF
TRBV19	-	-	TRBJ1-2	TGTGCCAGTAGGACGACACAGGGTAGGAAATATCATGGCTACACCTTC	CASRTTQGRKYHGYTF